This is a list of T cell receptor beta chains from one sample in a study of CD8 T cells in ankylosing spondylitis. TCRdb passed the 5' RACE reads through MiXCR, listing each CDR3 protein once. The data hold about 220,000 distinct CDR3 sequences, with more than 9% observed a single time. Material for sequencing was blood, either unsorted or a sorted T cell fraction (not recorded which). The receptors originated from a male donor with ankylosing spondylitis or in good health (not recorded which). Both conserved end residues are part of each CDR3. D genes are given only for firm matches. Clone size appears in some rows only: once, few, many, or a class for an expanded clone.

cdr3_length j_call v_call d_call clone_size cdr3_nt cdr3_aa
15 TRBJ2-7 TRBV5-1 TRBD1 many TGCGCCAGCAGCTCATTCGACAGGGGGAGCGACGAGCAGTACTTC CASSSFDRGSDEQYF
17 TRBJ2-3 TRBV7-2 NA NA TGTGCCAGCAGTTCCAGGGGGGGCGGGGGCGGAACAGATACGCAGTATTTT CASSSRGGGGGTDTQYF
14 TRBJ1-2 TRBV4-2 NA NA TGTGCCAGCAGCCAAGACAGCGTTGCCTATGGCTACACCTTC CASSQDSVAYGYTF
16 TRBJ1-3 TRBV5-5 NA NA TGTGCCAGCAGCTTGGCCGTAGCCCGCTCTGGAAACACCATATATTTT CASSLAVARSGNTIYF
15 TRBJ1-1 TRBV27 NA many TGTGCCAGCAGCCTTACCTTACAGGGTAGCACTGAAGCTTTCTTT CASSLTLQGSTEAFF
13 TRBJ2-3 TRBV5-8 NA NA TGTGCCAGCAGCTCCTTGGCAGCAGATACGCAGTATTTT CASSSLAADTQYF
16 TRBJ1-6 TRBV12-3/TRBV12-4 NA few TGTGCCAGCAGTTCGAGACTGAGCTCCTATAATTCACCCCTCCACTTT CASSSRLSSYNSPLHF
14 TRBJ2-3 TRBV20-1 NA many TGCAGTGCCACTGGGGAGAGCGGTACAGATACGCAGTATTTT CSATGESGTDTQYF
15 TRBJ2-5 TRBV5-1 NA NA TGCGCCAGCAGCTTGGCCGCGGGCAGGGCAGAGACCCAGTACTTC CASSLAAGRAETQYF
15 TRBJ2-1 TRBV12-3/TRBV12-4 TRBD2 many TGTGCCAGCAGTTTAAGCGGGGGGCGATACAATGAGCAGTTCTTC CASSLSGGRYNEQFF
16 TRBJ1-6 TRBV20-1 NA few TGCAGTGCTCCTCCCGCGGTTGGGGCCTATAATTCACCCCTCCACTTT CSAPPAVGAYNSPLHF
12 TRBJ1-5 TRBV30 NA NA TGTGCCTGGGGTTTCGGTAATCAGCCCCAGCATTTT CAWGFGNQPQHF
14 TRBJ2-1 TRBV5-1 NA many TGCGCCAGCTCCTGGAGGGGCTCCTACAATGAGCAGTTCTTC CASSWRGSYNEQFF
14 TRBJ2-7 TRBV7-3 NA many TGTGCCAGCAGCCTCCGGGACGGCGCCTACGAGCAGTACTTC CASSLRDGAYEQYF
14 TRBJ1-5 TRBV6-5 NA many TGTGCCAGCAGTTATCAGGGAATTAATCAGCCCCAGCATTTT CASSYQGINQPQHF
14 TRBJ1-1 TRBV5-1 NA many TGCGCCAGCAGCTTTGGCGTGTGGGGGCCTGAAGCTTTCTTT CASSFGVWGPEAFF
17 TRBJ1-6 TRBV6-2/TRBV6-3 NA many TGTGCCAGCAGTTACTCTCCCGACAGACTAGAAAATTCACCCCTCCACTTT CASSYSPDRLENSPLHF
16 TRBJ1-1 TRBV19 TRBD1 NA TGTGCCAGTAGCCCTGGATGGACAGGGTTAAACACTGAAGCTTTCTTT CASSPGWTGLNTEAFF
15 TRBJ2-2 TRBV5-6 NA NA TGTGCCAGCAGCTTGAAGGACCATCTATCCGGGGAGCTGTTTTTT CASSLKDHLSGELFF
13 TRBJ2-5 TRBV7-3 TRBD2 NA TGTGCCAGCAGCTTGGGAGGGGAGGGGACCCAGTACTTC CASSLGGEGTQYF
12 TRBJ1-5 TRBV5-6 NA many TGTGCCAGCAGCCGAGTGAGCCAGCCCCAGCATTTT CASSRVSQPQHF
14 TRBJ1-6 TRBV5-5 NA many TGTGCCAGCAGTTCTATGTCCTATAATTCACCCCTCCACTTT CASSSMSYNSPLHF
12 TRBJ1-5 TRBV12-3/TRBV12-4 NA many TGTGCCAGCAGCCTCATGAATCAGCCCCAGCATTTT CASSLMNQPQHF
12 TRBJ1-2 TRBV29-1 NA NA TGCAGCGGCAGGCTACTGGACTATGGCTACACCTTC CSGRLLDYGYTF
16 TRBJ1-1 TRBV7-9 NA many TGTGCCAGCAGCTTAGGGGTCGGGGGAGGCAACACTGAAGCTTTCTTT CASSLGVGGGNTEAFF
12 TRBJ2-3 TRBV6-6 TRBD2 many TGTGCCAGCAAACTAGCGGCAGATACGCAGTATTTT CASKLAADTQYF
17 TRBJ1-5 TRBV11-2 NA NA TGTGCCAGCAGCTTAGAGGCACCTACTTATAGCAATCAGCCCCAGCATTTT CASSLEAPTYSNQPQHF